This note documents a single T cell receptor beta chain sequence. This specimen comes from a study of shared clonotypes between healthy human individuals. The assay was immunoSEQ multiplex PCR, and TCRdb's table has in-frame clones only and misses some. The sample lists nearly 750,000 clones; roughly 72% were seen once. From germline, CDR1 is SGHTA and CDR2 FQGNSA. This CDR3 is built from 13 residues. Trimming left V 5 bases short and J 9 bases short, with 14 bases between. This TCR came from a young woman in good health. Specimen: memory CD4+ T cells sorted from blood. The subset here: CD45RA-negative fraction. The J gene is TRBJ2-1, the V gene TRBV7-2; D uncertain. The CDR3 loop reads CASSQPPTVEQFF. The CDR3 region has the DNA TGTGCCAGCAGCCAACCCCCAACCGTTGAGCAGTTCTTC.